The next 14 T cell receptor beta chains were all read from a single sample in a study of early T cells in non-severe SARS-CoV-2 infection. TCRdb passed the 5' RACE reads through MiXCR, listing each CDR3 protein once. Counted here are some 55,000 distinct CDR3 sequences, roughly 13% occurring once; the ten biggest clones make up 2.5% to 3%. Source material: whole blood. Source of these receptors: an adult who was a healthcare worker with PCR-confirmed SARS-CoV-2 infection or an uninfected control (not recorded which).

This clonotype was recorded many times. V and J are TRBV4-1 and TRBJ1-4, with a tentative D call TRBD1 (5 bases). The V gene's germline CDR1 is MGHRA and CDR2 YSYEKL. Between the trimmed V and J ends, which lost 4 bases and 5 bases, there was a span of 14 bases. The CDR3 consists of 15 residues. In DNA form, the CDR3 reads TGCGCCAGCAGCCGTGGAGGTAGGGGAAATGAAAAACTGTTTTTT. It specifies CASSRGGRGNEKLFF.

This CDR3 reads CASSLEAGQGSEKLFF. CDR3 DNA sequence: TGTGCCAGCAGCTTAGAGGCGGGACAAGGGTCTGAAAAACTGTTTTTT. This sequence joins TRBV7-8 and TRBJ1-4; D may be TRBD1 (6 bases). Germline V gives CDR1 SGHVS, CDR2 FQNEAQ. V was shortened by 1 base and J by 7 bases, with 16 bases between the two germline ends. The CDR3 length is 16 residues.

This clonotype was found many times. This CDR3 is CASSRPGNIQYF. DNA of the CDR3: TGTGCCAGCAGTCGCCCCGGGAACATTCAGTACTTC. The chain recombines TRBV27 with TRBJ2-4; D not resolved. Germline CDR1 and CDR2: MNHEY and SMNVEV (reference sequence). CDR3 length equals 12 residues. V was trimmed by 5 bases and J by 7 bases, leaving 9 bases between them.

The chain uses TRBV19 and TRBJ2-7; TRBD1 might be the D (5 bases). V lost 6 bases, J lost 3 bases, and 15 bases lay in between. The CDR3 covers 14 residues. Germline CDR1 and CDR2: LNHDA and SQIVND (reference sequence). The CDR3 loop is CASSITREYYEQYF. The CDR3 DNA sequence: TGTGCCAGTAGCATTACCAGGGAATACTACGAGCAGTACTTC. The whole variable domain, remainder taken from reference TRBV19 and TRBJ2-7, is DGGITQSPKYLFRKEGQNVTLSCEQNLNHDAMYWYRQDPGQGLRLIYYSQIVNDFQKGDIAEGYSVSREKKESFPLTVTSAQKNPTAFYLCASSITREYYEQYFGPGTRLTVT.

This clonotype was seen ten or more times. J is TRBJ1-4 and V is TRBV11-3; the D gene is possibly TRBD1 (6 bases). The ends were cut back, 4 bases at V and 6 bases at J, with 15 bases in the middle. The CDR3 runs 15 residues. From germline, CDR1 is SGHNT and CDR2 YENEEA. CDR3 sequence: CASSSLKGDDEKLFF. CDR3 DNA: TGTGCCAGCAGCTCCCTGAAGGGGGATGATGAAAAACTGTTTTTT.

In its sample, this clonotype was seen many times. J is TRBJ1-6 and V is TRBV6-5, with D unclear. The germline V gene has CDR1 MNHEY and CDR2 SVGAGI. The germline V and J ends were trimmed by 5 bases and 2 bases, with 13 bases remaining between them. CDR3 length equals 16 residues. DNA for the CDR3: TGTGCCAGCAGTGCCAACCCGGGCACCTATAATTCACCCCTCCACTTT. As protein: CASSANPGTYNSPLHF.

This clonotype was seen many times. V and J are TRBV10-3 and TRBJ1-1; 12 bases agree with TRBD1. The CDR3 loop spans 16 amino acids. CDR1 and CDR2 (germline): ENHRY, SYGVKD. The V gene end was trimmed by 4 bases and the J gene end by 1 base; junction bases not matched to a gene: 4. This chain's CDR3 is CAISGGQGAGNTEAFF. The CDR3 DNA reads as TGTGCCATCAGTGGGGGACAGGGGGCCGGGAACACTGAAGCTTTCTTT.

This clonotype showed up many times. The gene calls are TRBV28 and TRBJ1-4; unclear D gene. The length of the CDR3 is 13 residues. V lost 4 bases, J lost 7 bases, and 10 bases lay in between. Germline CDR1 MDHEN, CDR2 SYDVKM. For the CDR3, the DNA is TGTGCCAGCAGTTCGGTCGTGGTTGAAAAACTGTTTTTT. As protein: CASSSVVVEKLFF. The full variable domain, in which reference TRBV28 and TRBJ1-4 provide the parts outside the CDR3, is DVKVTQSSRYLVKRTGEKVFLECVQDMDHENMFWYRQDPGLGLRLIYFSYDVKMKEKGDIPEGYSVSREKKERFSLILESASTNQTSMYLCASSSVVVEKLFFGSGTQLSVL.

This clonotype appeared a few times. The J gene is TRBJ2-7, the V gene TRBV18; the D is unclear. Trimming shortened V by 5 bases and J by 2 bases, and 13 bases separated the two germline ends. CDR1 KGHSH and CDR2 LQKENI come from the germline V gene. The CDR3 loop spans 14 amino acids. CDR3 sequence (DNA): TGTGCCAGCTCAGAATCAACAGCCACCTACGAGCAGTACTTC. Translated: CASSESTATYEQYF.

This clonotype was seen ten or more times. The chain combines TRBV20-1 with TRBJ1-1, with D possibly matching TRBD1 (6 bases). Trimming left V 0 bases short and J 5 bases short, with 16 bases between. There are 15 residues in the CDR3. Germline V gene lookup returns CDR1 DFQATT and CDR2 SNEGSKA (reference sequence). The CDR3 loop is CSARDPDKGGTEAFF. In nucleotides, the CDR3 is TGCAGTGCTAGAGATCCCGATAAAGGGGGGACTGAAGCTTTCTTT.

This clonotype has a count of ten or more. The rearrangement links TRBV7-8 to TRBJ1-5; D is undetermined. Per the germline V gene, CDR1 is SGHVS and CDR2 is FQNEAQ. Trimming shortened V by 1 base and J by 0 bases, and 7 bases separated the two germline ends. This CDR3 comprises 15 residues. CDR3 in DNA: TGTGCCAGCAGCTTAGACGGGATTAGCAATCAGCCCCAGCATTTT. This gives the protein CASSLDGISNQPQHF. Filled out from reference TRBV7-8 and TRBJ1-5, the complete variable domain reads GAGVSQSPRYKVAKRGQDVALRCDPISGHVSLFWYQQALGQGPEFLTYFQNEAQLDKSGLPSDRFFAERPEGSVSTLKIQRTQQEDSAVYLCASSLDGISNQPQHFGDGTRLSIL.

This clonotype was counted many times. The CDR3 reads CSVARRDEKLFF. As DNA, the CDR3 is TGCAGCGTTGCTCGTCGGGATGAAAAACTGTTTTTT. The V and J genes are TRBV29-1 and TRBJ1-4; D is ambiguous. This CDR3 contains 12 residues. Trimming stripped 4 bases from V and 6 bases from J, with 9 bases between. Looked up from germline, CDR1 is SQVTM and CDR2 is ANQGSEA.

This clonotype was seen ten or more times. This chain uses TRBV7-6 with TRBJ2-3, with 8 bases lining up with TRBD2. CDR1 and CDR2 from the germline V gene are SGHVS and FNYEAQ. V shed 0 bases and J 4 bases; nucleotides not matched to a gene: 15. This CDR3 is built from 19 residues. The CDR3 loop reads CASSLAAGASKRQADTQYF. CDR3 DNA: TGTGCCAGCAGCTTAGCAGCGGGGGCTTCAAAGAGGCAAGCAGATACGCAGTATTTT. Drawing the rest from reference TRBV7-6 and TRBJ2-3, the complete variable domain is GAGVSQSPRYKVTKRGQDVALRCDPISGHVSLYWYRQALGQGPEFLTYFNYEAQQDKSGLPNDRFSAERPEGSISTLTIQRTEQRDSAMYRCASSLAAGASKRQADTQYFGPGTRLTVL.

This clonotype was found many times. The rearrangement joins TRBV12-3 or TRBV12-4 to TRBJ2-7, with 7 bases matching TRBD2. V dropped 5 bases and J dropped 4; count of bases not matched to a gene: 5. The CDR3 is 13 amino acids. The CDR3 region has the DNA TGTGCCAGCAGTCGGGGGAGGGCTTACGAGCAGTACTTC. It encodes CASSRGRAYEQYF.